Shown below are 18 T cell receptor beta chains from a single sample sequenced in a study of blood T cell repertoires in COVID-19. Only in-frame clones appear in the TCRdb table, and some are missing; sequencing was by immunoSEQ multiplex PCR. The table lists some 130,000 clones, approximately 86% of them singletons. Input material: PBMCs or T cells enriched from blood (not recorded which). The receptors stem from a woman in her fifties or sixties who had recovered from COVID-19.

The chain carries TRBV7-9 and TRBJ2-7; 8 bases are a match to TRBD1. The germline gives CDR1 SEHNR, CDR2 FQNEAQ (reference sequence). The CDR3 sequence is 15 residues long. V gave up 5 bases and J gave up 0 bases; unmatched junction bases: 6. For the CDR3, the DNA is TGTGCCAGCAGCGAGAGACAGGGGCGCTCCTACGAGCAGTACTTC. It codes for CASSERQGRSYEQYF.

This chain uses TRBV2 with TRBJ1-3, with TRBD1 as a possible D gene (5 bases). The CDR3 extends over 13 amino acids. Germline values: CDR1 SNHLY, CDR2 FYNNEI. Between the trimmed V and J ends, which lost 7 bases and 0 bases, there was a span of 7 bases. CDR3 DNA: TGTGCCAGCAAACAGGCCTCTGGAAACACCATATATTTT. It translates to CASKQASGNTIYF.

In this sample, this clone turned up once. This rearrangement joins TRBV19 to TRBJ1-2, with D unclear. The CDR3 runs to 12 residues. V was cut by 5 bases and J by 7 bases, with 11 bases left in between. Germline-derived CDR1 and CDR2 are LNHDA and SQIVND (reference sequence). The CDR3 region has the DNA TGTGCCAGTAGTCCTCGGGTGGGTGGCTACACCTTC. It specifies CASSPRVGGYTF.

This chain connects TRBV29-1 to TRBJ1-5, with a possible D match to TRBD1 (6 bases). The germline gives CDR1 SQVTM, CDR2 ANQGSEA. This CDR3 has 14 residues. V was shortened by 4 bases and J by 2 bases, with 12 bases between the two germline ends. The CDR3 DNA follows: TGCAGCGTTGGATGGGGGCTCGGCAATCAGCCCCAGCATTTT. Its translation: CSVGWGLGNQPQHF.

The chain joins TRBV7-2 to TRBJ2-7; D remains ambiguous. CDR3 length: 15 amino acids. V was shortened by 5 bases and J by 2 bases, with 16 bases between the two germline ends. Germline CDR1 and CDR2: SGHTA and FQGNSA. CDR3 residues: CASSQQAVRTYEQYF. DNA of the CDR3: TGTGCCAGCAGCCAGCAGGCCGTACGAACCTACGAGCAGTACTTC.

The chain combines TRBV7-9 with TRBJ2-1; D gene unclear. Germline loops: CDR1 SEHNR, CDR2 FQNEAQ (reference sequence). V gave up 5 bases and J gave up 4 bases, with 15 bases separating them. This CDR3 contains 15 residues. The CDR3: CASSPHRSSYNEQFF. The CDR3 DNA sequence: TGTGCCAGCAGCCCCCATAGATCGTCATACAATGAGCAGTTCTTC.

The chain combines TRBV4-1 with TRBJ1-3; D gene ambiguous. CDR1 and CDR2 (germline): MGHRA, YSYEKL. The V and J ends lost 2 bases and 4 bases respectively, with 12 bases between them. This CDR3 has 15 residues. In DNA form, the CDR3 reads TGCGCCAGCAGCCAATTACCGGGAGGCGGAAACACCATATATTTT. It specifies CASSQLPGGGNTIYF.

This clone has only one observation. The chain joins TRBV30 to TRBJ2-7; 10 nucleotides align to TRBD2. There are 16 residues in the CDR3. In germline, CDR1 is GTSNPN, CDR2 SVGIG (reference sequence). With 2 bases clipped from V and 2 bases from J, the junction kept 9 bases outside the gene matches. The CDR3 region is CAWSITGTSVTYEQYF. CDR3 DNA: TGTGCCTGGAGTATCACCGGGACTAGCGTAACCTACGAGCAGTACTTC.

V and J are TRBV9 and TRBJ1-6; D uncertain. This CDR3 is 17 amino acids long. The V gene lost 4 bases and the J gene lost 6 bases, with 20 bases spanning the gap. The germline V gene has CDR1 SGDLS and CDR2 YYNGEE. Written as DNA, the CDR3 is TGTGCCAGCAGCTCCTCGAGATTATCGGGTGTTAATTCACCCCTCCACTTT. Amino acids: CASSSSRLSGVNSPLHF.

This sequence joins TRBV3-1 (or the pseudogene TRBV3-2) and TRBJ2-7; D gene uncertain. The germline V gene encodes CDR1 LGHDT and CDR2 YNNKEL (reference sequence). The V and J ends lost 4 bases and 2 bases respectively, with 12 bases between them. CDR3 length: 14 amino acids. CDR3 sequence (DNA): TGTGCCAGCAGCCCTGGAGTAGTAGCCTACGAGCAGTACTTC. Amino acids: CASSPGVVAYEQYF.

The chain joins TRBV7-2 to TRBJ1-2, with 7 bases identical to TRBD1. The germline V gene has CDR1 SGHTA and CDR2 FQGNSA. Trimming removed 7 bases from V and 8 bases from J; junction bases left unmatched: 10. The CDR3 runs to 13 residues. The CDR3 bases are TGTGCCAGCACCCCTGAGGGGGCTGGGGGCTACACCTTC. Its protein product is CASTPEGAGGYTF.

V is TRBV11-3 and J is TRBJ2-7; 9 bases match TRBD1. Germline CDR1 and CDR2: SGHNT and YENEEA. The trim removed 5 bases at V and 3 bases at J, leaving 5 bases unmatched. The CDR3 runs to 14 residues. DNA for the CDR3: TGTGCCAGCAGCCTGGGGACAGGGAACTACGAGCAGTACTTC. Translated: CASSLGTGNYEQYF.

The gene calls are TRBV9 and TRBJ2-3, with 11 bases aligning to TRBD2. Germline V gives CDR1 SGDLS, CDR2 YYNGEE. This CDR3 spans 15 amino acids. Trimming at V came to 2 bases and at J to 9 bases, leaving 8 bases not matched to a gene. The CDR3: CASSVRLAGHSTQYF. DNA of the CDR3: TGTGCCAGCAGCGTTCGACTAGCGGGACACAGCACGCAGTATTTT. Looking up the rest from reference TRBV9 and TRBJ2-3 gives the full variable domain: DSGVTQTPKHLITATGQRVTLRCSPRSGDLSVYWYQQSLDQGLQFLIQYYNGEERAKGNILERFSAQQFPDLHSELNLSSLELGDSALYFCASSVRLAGHSTQYFGPGTRLTVL.

J is TRBJ1-2 and V is TRBV5-8, with no clear D. The CDR3 sequence is 19 residues long. Trimming removed 2 bases at V and 0 bases at J, with 23 bases between. The V gene's germline CDR1 is SGHTS and CDR2 YDEGEE. DNA for the CDR3: TGTGCCAGCAGCTTAGACAACAGCCTCATCCAAATGGCTAACTATGGCTACACCTTC. It is translated as CASSLDNSLIQMANYGYTF.

This sequence joins TRBV7-6 and TRBJ1-1; D gene ambiguous. The length of the CDR3 is 15 residues. Trimming took 2 bases from V and 1 from J, leaving 11 bases between them. Germline CDR1 is SGHVS and CDR2 is FNYEAQ. The CDR3 DNA reads as TGTGCCAGCAGCTTAACCGGGGAGAAGAACACTGAAGCTTTCTTT. Translation gives CASSLTGEKNTEAFF.

This clone was recorded only once. The V gene is TRBV7-8, the J gene TRBJ1-5; D is uncertain. Trimming removed 4 bases at V and 2 bases at J, with 6 bases between. Germline CDR1 SGHVS, CDR2 FQNEAQ. The CDR3 has 13 amino acids. CDR3 DNA: TGTGCCAGCAGCTGGAGGGGCAATCAGCCCCAGCATTTT. This translates into CASSWRGNQPQHF.

The chain is built from TRBV6-5 and TRBJ1-1; D is unclear. The germline V gene has CDR1 MNHEY and CDR2 SVGAGI. The CDR3 is made up of 14 amino acids. Trimming took 6 bases from V and 1 from J, leaving 12 bases between them. CDR3 sequence: CASRRTQANTEAFF. For the CDR3, the DNA is TGTGCCAGCAGGCGAACCCAAGCGAACACTGAAGCTTTCTTT.

This chain uses TRBV2 with TRBJ1-1, with TRBD1 matching over 11 bases. This CDR3 has 17 amino acids. From germline, CDR1 is SNHLY and CDR2 FYNNEI. J gave up 0 bases and V 6 bases, and 9 bases lay outside the gene matches. Written as DNA, the CDR3 is TGTGCCAGCAGCGCGGAGGACAGGGGGCCTATGAACACTGAAGCTTTCTTT. Translating gives CASSAEDRGPMNTEAFF. Using reference TRBV2 and TRBJ1-1 for the parts outside the CDR3, the full variable domain is EPEVTQTPSHQVTQMGQEVILRCVPISNHLYFYWYRQILGQKVEFLVSFYNNEISEKSEIFDDQFSVERPDGSNFTLKIRSTKLEDSAMYFCASSAEDRGPMNTEAFFGQGTRLTVV.